The next 17 T cell receptor beta chains were all read from a single sample in a study of T cells after yellow fever vaccination. TCRdb passed the 5' RACE reads through MiXCR, listing each CDR3 protein once. This table has under 150,000 distinct CDR3 sequences, 13% to 15% appearing once. The material sequenced was CD8+ T cells sorted from PBMCs, taken 5 days after the yellow fever booster vaccination. The receptors derive from a man aged 18 to 29 who received the YFV17D yellow fever vaccine.

This clonotype turned up a few times. The V and J genes are TRBV29-1 and TRBJ2-4; maybe TRBD2 (5 bases). The CDR3 has 13 residues. Germline CDR1 reads SQVTM; CDR2 reads ANQGSEA. Trimming pared 6 bases from V and 4 bases from J, leaving 13 bases between. CDR3 in DNA: TGCAGCGTCGACGAACGGGATAAAAACATTCAGTACTTC. Translating gives CSVDERDKNIQYF.

This clonotype appeared many times. The chain recombines TRBV4-3 with TRBJ2-1; D may be TRBD2 (6 bases). Deletions cut 4 bases from V and 8 bases from J, with 12 bases between. The CDR3 covers 13 residues. Germline V gene data show CDR1 as LGHNA and CDR2 as YSLEER. The CDR3 here is CASSPPGAHEQFF. The DNA for the CDR3 is TGCGCCAGCAGCCCACCGGGAGCCCATGAGCAGTTCTTC.

This sequence joins TRBV9 and TRBJ2-5; D gene uncertain. CDR1 and CDR2 (germline): SGDLS, YYNGEE. V dropped 4 bases and J dropped 5 bases, with 15 bases sitting between them. The CDR3 spans 14 residues. CDR3: CASSPESRMETQYF. CDR3 bases: TGTGCCAGCAGCCCCGAGTCCCGCATGGAGACCCAGTACTTC.

The chain combines TRBV7-9 with TRBJ1-5; unclear D gene. V shed 5 bases and J shed 6 bases, with 23 bases lying between them. Per germline, CDR1 SEHNR and CDR2 FQNEAQ (reference sequence). The CDR3 covers 17 residues. The CDR3 nucleotides are TGTGCCAGCAGCATACCCCGTCTGTTGAAATGGGGTCAGCCCCAGCATTTT. Encoded protein: CASSIPRLLKWGQPQHF.

This clonotype came up a few times. At one end the junction does not follow the germline gene, possibly because of a read error. The chain employs TRBV7-9 and TRBJ1-6; TRBD1 aligns across 9 bases. The CDR3 is 16 amino acids. Germline loops: CDR1 SEHNR, CDR2 FQNEAQ (reference sequence). The DNA for the CDR3 is TGTTCCAGCAGCGCAGGAAACCGGGACAGGGATTCACCCCTCCACTTT. Amino acids: CSSSAGNRDRDSPLHF.

In this sample, this clonotype turned up once. The J gene is TRBJ2-1, the V gene TRBV27; weak D call: TRBD1 (5 bases). Between the trimmed V and J ends, which lost 10 bases and 2 bases, there was a span of 15 bases. This CDR3 has 14 amino acids. Germline V gene data show CDR1 as MNHEY and CDR2 as SMNVEV (reference sequence). Written as DNA, the CDR3 is TGTGCCACCGCAAGGGGTGGGACCTACAATGAGCAGTTCTTC. Translated: CATARGGTYNEQFF.

The table lists this clonotype with a few counts. This chain links TRBV28 with TRBJ1-1; D is possibly TRBD1 (5 bases). Between the trimmed V and J ends, which lost 4 bases and 1 base, there was a span of 22 bases. Germline CDR1 reads MDHEN; CDR2 reads SYDVKM. The CDR3 covers 18 residues. In DNA, the CDR3 is TGTGCCAGCAGTTCGCGGATATTAGGCCAGGGCCGGAACACTGAAGCTTTCTTT. Its protein product is CASSSRILGQGRNTEAFF. The full variable domain, with the rest looked up from reference TRBV28 and TRBJ1-1, is DVKVTQSSRYLVKRTGEKVFLECVQDMDHENMFWYRQDPGLGLRLIYFSYDVKMKEKGDIPEGYSVSREKKERFSLILESASTNQTSMYLCASSSRILGQGRNTEAFFGQGTRLTVV.

This clonotype was seen more than once but under ten times. The V gene is TRBV27, the J gene TRBJ2-5; 13 bases agree with TRBD2. This CDR3 is 16 amino acids long. The germline gives CDR1 MNHEY, CDR2 SMNVEV (reference sequence). Germline trimming cut 6 bases from V and 7 bases from J; bases unmatched to any gene: 11. In DNA form, the CDR3 reads TGTGCCAGCAGGATCACTAGCGGGGGGGCTTGGGGGACCCAGTACTTC. Protein: CASRITSGGAWGTQYF.

V gene TRBV4-1 combines with J gene TRBJ1-5; D call uncertain. Trimming pared 1 base from V and 1 base from J, leaving 8 bases between. Germline V CDR1 and CDR2: MGHRA, YSYEKL. There are 15 residues in the CDR3. CDR3: CASSQARLSNQPQHF. CDR3 nucleotides: TGCGCCAGCAGCCAAGCACGGTTAAGCAATCAGCCCCAGCATTTT.

The V and J genes are TRBV20-1 and TRBJ2-1; D is uncertain. With 0 bases removed from V and 8 bases from J, the gap between germline ends came to 8 bases. Germline CDR1 reads DFQATT; CDR2 reads SNEGSKA (reference sequence). The CDR3 spans 12 residues. CDR3 in DNA: TGCAGTGCTAGAGATCTCAGCTATGAGCAGTTCTTC. Protein: CSARDLSYEQFF.

The V call is TRBV27, the J call TRBJ2-2; maybe TRBD1 (6 bases). The germline V and J ends were trimmed by 5 bases and 2 bases, with 15 bases remaining between them. CDR3 length: 16 residues. Germline-derived CDR1 and CDR2 are MNHEY and SMNVEV (reference sequence). In DNA form, the CDR3 reads TGTGCCAGCAGTCTAAGACAGGTGCTAAACACCGGGGAGCTGTTTTTT. The encoded protein is CASSLRQVLNTGELFF.

The V call is TRBV5-4, the J call TRBJ2-5; D not certain. There are 15 residues in the CDR3. V was shortened by 1 base and J by 2 bases, with 12 bases between the two germline ends. Germline V lookup: CDR1 SGHNT, CDR2 YYREEE (reference sequence). CDR3 residues: CASSLRVSDQETQYF. The CDR3 DNA follows: TGTGCCAGCAGCTTGCGAGTATCGGATCAAGAGACCCAGTACTTC.

The chain employs TRBV6-2 or TRBV6-3 and TRBJ2-3; no reliable D call. V lost 4 bases, J lost 2 bases, and 10 bases lay in between. Germline V lookup: CDR1 MNHEY, CDR2 SVGEGT. The CDR3 has 14 residues. The CDR3 region has the DNA TGTGCCAGCAGTTTTGACATTACCACAGATACGCAGTATTTT. Amino acid sequence: CASSFDITTDTQYF.

The rearrangement joins TRBV11-2 to TRBJ2-3, with 10 bases matching TRBD2. Per germline, CDR1 SGHAT and CDR2 FQNNGV. This CDR3 spans 16 amino acids. The V segment lost 1 base and the J segment 5 bases; nucleotides outside the gene matches: 6. The CDR3 bases are TGTGCCAGCAGCTTAGGAGCGGGGGGGCTGGAAGATACGCAGTATTTT. This encodes CASSLGAGGLEDTQYF.

The sample holds a few counts of this clonotype. The chain carries TRBV20-1 and TRBJ2-2, with D possibly TRBD2 on 5 matching bases. The CDR3 length is 13 residues. From germline, CDR1 is DFQATT and CDR2 SNEGSKA (reference sequence). V lost 6 bases and J 6 bases, leaving 14 bases between the germline ends. Here the CDR3 reads CSAFDPGAGELFF. The CDR3 region has the DNA TGCAGTGCCTTTGATCCCGGGGCCGGGGAGCTGTTTTTT.

The chain employs TRBV6-1 and TRBJ2-1; 7 nucleotides agree with TRBD1. The CDR3 has 14 residues. J gave up 8 bases and V 4 bases, and 8 bases lay outside the gene matches. Looked up from germline, CDR1 is MNHNS and CDR2 is SASEGT. The CDR3: CASSADRFEDEQFF. Written as DNA, the CDR3 is TGTGCCAGCAGTGCGGACAGGTTTGAGGATGAGCAGTTCTTC.

In this sample, this clonotype turned up many times. The chain has TRBV5-6 and TRBJ2-3, with no clear D. The CDR3 has 11 residues. CDR1 is SGHDT, CDR2 YYEEEE, per germline. V was clipped by 0 bases and J by 4 bases, with 0 bases between them. DNA for the CDR3: TGTGCCAGCAGCTTGGCAGATACGCAGTATTTT. It yields the protein CASSLADTQYF.